This TCR beta chain was found in a study of post-analysis software for immune sequencing data. Study findings and constraints: TRBV segments more frequent in patients than in controls numbered about five and included TRBV5-6, TRBV5-1 and TRBV20-1.

This clonotype was picked up a small number of times. Antigen: not known. Prepared TCR beta cDNA libraries contained unique molecular identifiers. The authors obtained about 520,000 cDNA molecules from about 0.94 to 9.7 million T cells. A single record per CDR3 protein comes from TCRdb applying MiXCR to the PCR reads. The sample has more than 450,000 distinct CDR3 sequences; around a third are singletons. V lost 5 bases and J 8 bases, leaving 17 bases between the germline ends. The germline gives CDR1 SGHRS, CDR2 YFSETQ. The CDR3 length is 14 residues. This receptor was obtained from a girl aged 2-17 years with multiple sclerosis. The specimen sequenced was blood. V usage is TRBV5-1 and J usage is TRBJ2-1, with a tentative D call TRBD1 (5 bases). The CDR3 bases are TGCGCCAGCAGTTCTCAGGGATGGGCTGATGAGCAGTTCTTC. Translation gives CASSSQGWADEQFF.